This T cell receptor (beta chain) was obtained from a study of response to subunit inactivated influenza vaccine. The study's findings and limits: It was suggested by the authors that few new T cells are recruited by each seasonal influenza vaccination.

CDR1 is ENHRY and CDR2 is SYGVKD in the germline V gene. The CDR3 length is 13 residues. The V gene lost 8 bases and the J gene lost 3 bases, with 14 bases spanning the gap. MiXCR, applied by TCRdb to the RT-PCR reads, yields one record per CDR3 protein. This table has more than 700,000 distinct CDR3 sequences, 20% to 25% appearing once. This clonotype was seen more than once but under ten times. What it binds is unknown. The chain couples TRBV10-3 to TRBJ2-7, with D perhaps TRBD2 (7 bases). The sequences come from PBMCs from blood, collected 5 days after vaccination. The TCR sequence derives from a man aged 45-65 years who received an inactivated influenza vaccine. The CDR3 here is CAIDEGGGYEQYF. The CDR3 DNA reads TGTGCCATCGACGAGGGGGGGGGCTACGAGCAGTACTTC.